This entry describes one T cell receptor (beta chain). Its specificity is unknown. The protocol was immunoSEQ multiplex PCR, while the TCRdb copy is restricted to in-frame clones and leaves out a portion. The sample has about 680,000 clones; about 92% are singletons. This sample is part of a study of shared clonotypes between healthy human individuals. Study background: Plates per donor: three CD4 naive, three CD4 memory, two CD8 naive, one CD8 memory. Study-wide results and limits: Exclusively blood specimens were collected; tissue repertoires likely differ. Large sequencing depth failed to make sorted-subset sequencing complete, rarefaction showed.

Naive-designated CD8 cells lacked CD45RO, were positively enriched for CCR7, and omitted terminally differentiated effector memory CD45RA+ cells. Germline V gene data show CDR1 as LGHNA and CDR2 as YSLEER. The CDR3 sequence is 17 residues long. The trim removed 2 bases at V and 5 bases at J, leaving 12 bases unmatched. This sequence originates from a man aged 25 to 40 in good health. J is TRBJ2-1 and V is TRBV4-3; 7 bases match TRBD2. Sequenced: naive CD8+ T cells sorted from blood. The DNA of the CDR3 is TGCGCCAGCAGCCAAACCCCGAGAGCGGGGTCTAACAATGAGCAGTTCTTC. This codes for CASSQTPRAGSNNEQFF.